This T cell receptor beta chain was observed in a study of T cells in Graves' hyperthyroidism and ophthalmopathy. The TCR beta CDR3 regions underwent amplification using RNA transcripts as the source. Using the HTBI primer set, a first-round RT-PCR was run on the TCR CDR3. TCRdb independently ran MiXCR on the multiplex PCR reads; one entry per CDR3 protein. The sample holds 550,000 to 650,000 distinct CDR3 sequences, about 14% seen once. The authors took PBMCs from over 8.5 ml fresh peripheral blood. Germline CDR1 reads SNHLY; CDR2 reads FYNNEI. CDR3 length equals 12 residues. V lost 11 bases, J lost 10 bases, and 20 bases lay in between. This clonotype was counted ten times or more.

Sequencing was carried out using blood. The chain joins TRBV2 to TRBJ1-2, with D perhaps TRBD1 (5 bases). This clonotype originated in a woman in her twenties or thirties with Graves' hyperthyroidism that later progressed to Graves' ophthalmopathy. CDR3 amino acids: CAVTGQGADYTF. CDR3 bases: TGTGCCGTAACTGGGCAGGGAGCCGACTACACCTTC.